This T cell receptor (beta chain) is from a study of blood T cell repertoires in COVID-19. The wider study: Whether acute or convalescent, the COVID-19 samples came from the United States, Italy and Spain. PBMCs, B-cell-depleted T cells, or T cells were the source of the cDNA or gDNA that made up the material.

Methods used by the authors: Estimation of nucleated cell counts relied on the amplification of reference gene primers. Data came from immunoSEQ multiplex PCR; TCRdb stores just in-frame clones and leaves some out. V and J calls and clone size are as listed in that table; D and trimming were resolved from the DNA. Of about 80,000 clones listed, over 70% were seen once; the top ten hold 5.7%. Germline V lookup: CDR1 SGHTA, CDR2 FQGTGA. This CDR3 is built from 14 residues. The J segment lost 7 bases and the V segment lost 6 bases, leaving 10 bases of the junction unmatched. The sequence derives from a middle-aged man with active or convalescent COVID-19. The rearrangement joins TRBV7-3 to TRBJ2-5, with 8 positions matching TRBD1. Sequencing was performed on peripheral blood. CDR3 region: CASRTDRGSLTQYF. The CDR3 nucleotides read TGTGCCAGCAGGACAGACAGGGGCTCGTTGACCCAGTACTTC.